These 8 T cell receptor beta chains were sequenced from one sample in a study of blood T cell repertoires in COVID-19. The protocol was immunoSEQ multiplex PCR, while the TCRdb copy is restricted to in-frame clones and leaves out a portion. The table shows fewer than 150,000 clones, with about 85% occurring only once. Sequences were obtained from peripheral blood. The receptors derive from a woman aged 55-69 years with COVID-19, enrolled during active disease.

V usage is TRBV4-1 and J usage is TRBJ2-5; a possible D gene is TRBD2 (6 bases). Trimming removed 4 bases from V and 2 bases from J, with 14 bases in between. This CDR3 comprises 15 residues. Germline V gene data show CDR1 as MGHRA and CDR2 as YSYEKL. The CDR3 region is CASSLAGTPQETQYF. CDR3 sequence (DNA): TGCGCCAGCAGCCTGGCCGGGACTCCACAAGAGACCCAGTACTTC.

CDR3: CASRFYTGADYNSPLHF. The CDR3 DNA is TGCGCCAGCAGATTCTACACAGGGGCTGACTATAATTCACCCCTCCACTTT. The chain joins TRBV5-1 to TRBJ1-6, with TRBD1 matching over 7 bases. CDR1 is SGHRS and CDR2 is YFSETQ in the germline V gene. The CDR3 totals 17 residues. Trimming at V came to 5 bases and at J to 3 bases, leaving 11 bases not matched to a gene.

This chain connects TRBV7-8 to TRBJ2-7, with 7 positions matching TRBD1. V dropped 3 bases and J dropped 3; count of bases not matched to a gene: 2. Germline V gives CDR1 SGHVS, CDR2 FQNEAQ. This CDR3 region has 13 residues. The CDR3 reads CASSFGTDYEQYF. DNA of the CDR3: TGTGCCAGCAGCTTTGGGACAGACTACGAGCAGTACTTC.

This clone turned up a few times. CDR3 amino acids: CASSRERGSYEQYF. CDR3 nucleotide sequence: TGTGCCAGCAGTCGGGAGCGGGGCTCCTACGAGCAGTACTTC. The rearrangement links TRBV2 to TRBJ2-7, with 7 bases that match TRBD2. This CDR3 is 14 amino acids long. V was clipped by 5 bases and J by 0 bases; unmatched bases: 4. Germline lookup yields CDR1 SNHLY and CDR2 FYNNEI.

This clone was detected only once. The chain has TRBV5-1 and TRBJ2-3; 13 nucleotides match TRBD2. The CDR3 is 16 residues long. The ends lost 7 bases at V and 1 base at J; junction bases unmatched: 6. Germline CDR1 reads SGHRS; CDR2 reads YFSETQ. The CDR3 DNA is TGCGCCAGCGCCGGGACTAGCGGGGCTGGCACAGATACGCAGTATTTT. Protein: CASAGTSGAGTDTQYF.

The genes are TRBV15 and TRBJ2-1, with 8 bases fitting TRBD2. Trimming took 5 bases from V and 5 from J; bases not matched to a gene: 8. From germline, CDR1 is LNHNV and CDR2 YYDKDF (reference sequence). This CDR3 comprises 15 residues. The CDR3 DNA is TGTGCCACCAGCCGTTTTAGCGGGGTACACAATGAGCAGTTCTTC. Protein product: CATSRFSGVHNEQFF.

This sequence joins TRBV5-1 and TRBJ1-1; TRBD1 aligns across 12 bases. The CDR3 contains 16 residues. The V segment lost 4 bases and the J segment 3 bases; nucleotides outside the gene matches: 7. The germline V gene encodes CDR1 SGHRS and CDR2 YFSETQ. CDR3 sequence reads: CASSKGTGGEHTEAFF. CDR3 coding DNA: TGCGCCAGCAGCAAGGGGACAGGGGGCGAGCACACTGAAGCTTTCTTT. The whole variable domain, remainder taken from reference TRBV5-1 and TRBJ1-1, is KAGVTQTPRYLIKTRGQQVTLSCSPISGHRSVSWYQQTPGQGLQFLFEYFSETQRNKGNFPGRFSGRQFSNSRSEMNVSTLELGDSALYLCASSKGTGGEHTEAFFGQGTRLTVV.

The CDR3 bases are TGTGCCAGCAGCCAAGACCTCGCAGGCAACACCGGGGAGCTGTTTTTT. Translation: CASSQDLAGNTGELFF. The chain links TRBV4-2 to TRBJ2-2; D ambiguous. Germline V gene lookup returns CDR1 LGHNA and CDR2 YNFKEQ. Deletions cut 0 bases from V and 2 bases from J, with 10 bases between. The CDR3 consists of 16 residues.